These 26 T cell receptor beta chains came from one sample sequenced in a study of human T cells and chemical hapten exposure. TCRdb processed the RACE reads anew with MiXCR; each CDR3 protein has one entry. This sample carries nearly 95,000 distinct CDR3 sequences, about 10% of them seen once, and the ten largest clones take roughly 2%. Time point in this sample: patch test 2, 6 weeks after DPC sensitization. Documented treatment: therapeutic diphenylcyclopropenone sensitization with weekly scalp DPC. The material sequenced was whole blood, taken in connection with sensitization to the hapten diphenylcyclopropenone (DPC). The origin of the receptors is a man in his forties with alopecia areata. Some clones in this sample may be carry-over from other donors' samples.

The chain uses TRBV4-3 and TRBJ1-3; D call uncertain. This CDR3 contains 15 residues. Trimming pared 0 bases from V and 11 bases from J, leaving 17 bases between. From germline, CDR1 is LGHNA and CDR2 YSLEER. CDR3 nucleotides: TGCGCCAGCAGCCAAGATCGCGGACGGAGGCTTGCCATATATTTT. As protein: CASSQDRGRRLAIYF.

In this sample, this clonotype turned up many times. V gene TRBV21-1 combines with J gene TRBJ1-1. TRBV21-1 is termed a pseudogene. The CDR3 runs to 9 residues. In nucleotides, the CDR3 is TGTGCCCCGTATCCTGAAGCTTTCTTT. The encoded protein is CAPYPEAFF.

The chain links TRBV6-1 to TRBJ1-1; 9 positions match TRBD1. CDR1 is MNHNS and CDR2 is SASEGT in the germline V gene. With V trimmed by 4 bases and J by 6 bases, 12 bases remained unmatched. The CDR3 runs 16 residues. The CDR3 reads CASSAMGTGRIPEAFF. The CDR3 coding sequence is TGTGCCAGCAGTGCCATGGGGACAGGGAGAATCCCTGAAGCTTTCTTT.

The chain is built from TRBV20-1 and TRBJ2-3, with unresolved D. This CDR3 has 13 residues. The germline V gene has CDR1 DFQATT and CDR2 SNEGSKA (reference sequence). V shed 5 bases and J shed 3 bases, with 12 bases lying between them. The CDR3 here is CSAPWIGTDTQYF. CDR3 DNA: TGCAGTGCTCCGTGGATAGGGACAGATACGCAGTATTTT.

This clonotype has at least ten counts. The rearrangement joins TRBV5-1 to TRBJ1-1, with no clear D. Germline V gene lookup returns CDR1 SGHRS and CDR2 YFSETQ. The CDR3 is 13 amino acids. V was clipped by 4 bases and J by 4 bases, with 11 bases between them. The CDR3 here is CASSPAGVTEAFF. DNA for the CDR3: TGCGCCAGCAGCCCCGCCGGGGTCACTGAAGCTTTCTTT.

This sequence joins TRBV11-1 and TRBJ2-1, with 9 positions matching TRBD1. Per germline, CDR1 SGHAT and CDR2 FQDESV (reference sequence). The J segment lost 5 bases and the V segment lost 5 bases, leaving 13 bases of the junction unmatched. The CDR3 contains 17 residues. The CDR3 DNA is TGTGCCAGCAGCACGCGATCAGGACAGGGGCGCAACAATGAGCAGTTCTTC. Residues: CASSTRSGQGRNNEQFF.

The chain has TRBV2 and TRBJ2-4; no firm D call. The germline gives CDR1 SNHLY, CDR2 FYNNEI. Trimming shortened V by 2 bases and J by 2 bases, and 10 bases separated the two germline ends. This CDR3 is built from 15 residues. The CDR3 nucleotides read TGTGCCAGCAGTGAATGGGGTCAGCCCAAAAACATTCAGTACTTC. Its protein is CASSEWGQPKNIQYF.

The table lists this clonotype with a count of one. J is TRBJ2-1 and V is TRBV29-1, with 13 bases fitting TRBD2. The CDR3 consists of 14 residues. Trimming cost V 6 bases and J 2 bases; bases outside gene matches: 1. Per the germline V gene, CDR1 is SQVTM and CDR2 is ANQGSEA. In DNA, the CDR3 is TGCAGCGTCGGGACTAGCGGGACCTACAATGAGCAGTTCTTC. Translated: CSVGTSGTYNEQFF.

In its sample, this clonotype was seen a few times. V gene TRBV20-1 combines with J gene TRBJ1-5; D possibly corresponds to TRBD1 (5 bases). The CDR3 totals 14 residues. V was pared by 5 bases and J by 2 bases, with 13 bases between. The germline CDR1 and CDR2 sequences are DFQATT and SNEGSKA (reference sequence). CDR3 bases: TGCAGTGCTTCCCCTCAGGGAGGCAATCAGCCCCAGCATTTT. Translating it yields CSASPQGGNQPQHF.

The chain is built from TRBV28 and TRBJ2-1; possibly TRBD1 for D (6 bases). Germline CDR1 reads MDHEN; CDR2 reads SYDVKM. V lost 5 bases and J 10 bases, leaving 12 bases between the germline ends. The CDR3 has 12 residues. The CDR3 nucleotides are TGTGCCAGCAGTCCAGGGGCCTTAGAGCAGTTCTTC. Residues: CASSPGALEQFF.

This sequence joins TRBV6-1 and TRBJ1-5; weak D call: TRBD1 (5 bases). Germline V lookup: CDR1 MNHNS, CDR2 SASEGT. Trimming pared 4 bases from V and 5 bases from J, leaving 9 bases between. The CDR3 is 13 residues long. The CDR3 DNA is TGTGCCAGCAGTGTATGGGGGGATCAGCCCCAGCATTTT. This translates into CASSVWGDQPQHF.

The chain uses TRBV12-3 or TRBV12-4 and TRBJ1-3; D uncertain. The CDR3 covers 15 residues. Trimming took 5 bases from V and 1 from J, leaving 12 bases between them. CDR3 protein: CASSPLRSSGNTIYF. For the CDR3, the DNA is TGTGCCAGCAGTCCCCTTCGTTCGTCTGGAAACACCATATATTTT.

V is TRBV13 and J is TRBJ2-1, with 15 bases fitting TRBD2. This CDR3 region has 20 residues. Unmatched junction bases numbered 9, after V lost 2 bases and J lost 1 base. Germline CDR1 is PRHDT and CDR2 is FYEKMQ (reference sequence). CDR3 DNA sequence: TGTGCCAGCAGCTTATATTCTCGGACTAGCGGGAGGGCGTCCTACAATGAGCAGTTCTTC. As protein: CASSLYSRTSGRASYNEQFF.

This clonotype was seen at least ten times. The gene calls are TRBV4-3 and TRBJ1-2, with D perhaps matching TRBD1 (5 bases). The germline V gene has CDR1 LGHNA and CDR2 YSLEER. CDR3 size: 16 residues. V was cut by 0 bases and J by 8 bases, with 19 bases left in between. CDR3 sequence: CASSQDSDQAGYGYTF. CDR3 bases: TGCGCCAGCAGCCAAGATTCCGACCAGGCAGGGTACGGCTACACCTTC.

This rearrangement joins TRBV20-1 to TRBJ2-1; D assignment may be TRBD1 or TRBD2 (5 bases each). Germline V CDR1 and CDR2: DFQATT, SNEGSKA (reference sequence). The length of the CDR3 is 15 residues. V shed 6 bases and J shed 0 bases, with 15 bases lying between them. The CDR3 reads CSAGTMNNSYNEQFF. In DNA, the CDR3 is TGCAGTGCCGGGACCATGAACAACTCCTACAATGAGCAGTTCTTC.

The chain joins TRBV29-1 to TRBJ2-1, with D unresolved. Germline V gene sequence: CDR1 SQVTM, CDR2 ANQGSEA. The CDR3 contains 19 residues. V lost 3 bases and J 1 base, leaving 25 bases between the germline ends. The CDR3: CSVDFGVGVPPFSYNEQFF. CDR3 coding DNA: TGCAGCGTTGATTTTGGGGTTGGAGTACCTCCTTTTTCCTACAATGAGCAGTTCTTC.

This clonotype was picked up many times. The chain couples TRBV12-3 or TRBV12-4 to TRBJ1-1; 8 bases are a match to TRBD1. Germline trimming cut 6 bases from V and 5 bases from J; bases unmatched to any gene: 5. The CDR3 loop spans 13 amino acids. CDR3 region: CASRNRQGTEAFF. CDR3 DNA: TGTGCCAGCAGGAACCGACAGGGGACTGAAGCTTTCTTT.

This clonotype was detected ten times or more. V is TRBV7-8 and J is TRBJ2-5, with D uncertain. Germline-derived CDR1 and CDR2 are SGHVS and FQNEAQ. The CDR3 runs to 11 residues. The ends were cut back, 4 bases at V and 0 bases at J, with 0 bases in the middle. CDR3 residues: CASSYQETQYF. DNA for the CDR3: TGTGCCAGCAGCTACCAAGAGACCCAGTACTTC.

Only a few counts were recorded for this clonotype. The rearrangement uses TRBV18 and TRBJ1-3; weak D call: TRBD1 (5 bases). The CDR3 totals 14 residues. Germline V gene sequence: CDR1 KGHSH, CDR2 LQKENI. V was cut by 2 bases and J by 4 bases, with 9 bases left in between. CDR3 amino acids: CASSPSTAGNTIYF. Written as DNA, the CDR3 is TGTGCCAGCTCACCATCGACAGCCGGAAACACCATATATTTT.

J is TRBJ2-2 and V is TRBV5-1; D is perhaps TRBD1 or TRBD2 (5 bases each). Germline CDR1 and CDR2: SGHRS and YFSETQ. The CDR3 runs to 16 residues. The V gene lost 5 bases and the J gene lost 4 bases, with 18 bases spanning the gap. The CDR3 reads CASRDSGQGGTGELFF. CDR3 in DNA: TGCGCCAGCAGAGACTCCGGACAAGGAGGCACCGGGGAGCTGTTTTTT.

This chain uses TRBV30 with TRBJ2-3, with TRBD2 identical over 8 bases. The V gene's germline CDR1 is GTSNPN and CDR2 SVGIG (reference sequence). CDR3 size: 15 residues. The V and J ends lost 4 bases and 0 bases, in that order; junction bases with no gene match: 6. As DNA, the CDR3 is TGTGCCTGGAAGGTAGCGGGGACTAGCACAGATACGCAGTATTTT. This translates into CAWKVAGTSTDTQYF.

Only a few counts were recorded for this clonotype. The V call is TRBV6-2 or TRBV6-3, the J call TRBJ2-3, with 8 bases matching TRBD1. The CDR3 runs to 12 residues. Germline CDR1 is MNHEY and CDR2 is SVGEGT. Trimming removed 5 bases from V and 5 bases from J; junction bases left unmatched: 0. CDR3 DNA: TGTGCCAGCAGTACAGGGGGAGATACGCAGTATTTT. It encodes CASSTGGDTQYF.

The chain employs TRBV7-9 and TRBJ2-7; D is ambiguous. V was clipped by 5 bases and J by 4 bases, with 9 bases between them. The CDR3 runs to 12 residues. CDR1 and CDR2 (germline): SEHNR, FQNEAQ (reference sequence). The CDR3 bases are TGTGCCAGCAGCACCTCCTGGTACGAGCAGTACGTC. Protein: CASSTSWYEQYV.

This clonotype was seen a handful of times. This rearrangement joins TRBV5-4 to TRBJ2-1, with 16 bases lining up with TRBD2. The V gene's germline CDR1 is SGHNT and CDR2 YYREEE (reference sequence). With V trimmed by 0 bases and J by 4 bases, 4 bases remained unmatched. CDR3 size: 18 residues. The CDR3 DNA follows: TGTGCCAGCAGCTTGGGGGGACTAGCGGGAGGGTTTTACAATGAGCAGTTCTTC. Translated, it gives CASSLGGLAGGFYNEQFF.

The V gene is TRBV6-2 or TRBV6-3, the J gene TRBJ2-3; the D gene could be TRBD1 or TRBD2 (5 bases each). Germline V gene lookup returns CDR1 MNHEY and CDR2 SVGEGT. The V gene lost 3 bases and the J gene lost 4 bases, with 14 bases spanning the gap. CDR3 length equals 15 residues. The CDR3 sequence: CASSYTGTWADTQYF. The DNA for the CDR3 is TGTGCCAGCAGTTATACCGGGACGTGGGCAGATACGCAGTATTTT.

This clonotype occurred a few times. The chain uses TRBV29-1 and TRBJ1-5; no clear D gene. The CDR3 has 14 residues. The V and J ends lost 0 bases and 6 bases respectively, with 12 bases between them. The germline CDR1 and CDR2 sequences are SQVTM and ANQGSEA. The CDR3 region is CSVEDPRPGQPQHF. CDR3 nucleotides: TGCAGCGTTGAAGATCCACGGCCAGGTCAGCCCCAGCATTTT.